Sequencing of this T cell receptor beta chain was carried out in a study of cytomegalovirus exposure and HLA in healthy donors. The PCR was carried out with 60 Vbeta primers and 13 Jbeta primers. TCRdb keeps only in-frame clones here, not all; method: immunoSEQ multiplex PCR. The sample lists fewer than 200,000 clones; about 72% were seen once. A word on this clone: At one end the junction does not follow the germline gene, possibly because of a read error.

This TCR was recovered from a man aged 55 to 70 in good health and CMV-seronegative. Sequenced input: PBMCs.

The CDR3 sequence: CASTILGGRWVTGELFF. CDR3 bases: TGTGCCAGTACTATACTCGGCGGGAGGTGGGTCACCGGGGAGCTGTTTTTT. The chain couples TRBV19 to TRBJ2-2, with TRBD2 matching 8 bases. Germline CDR1 LNHDA, CDR2 SQIVND (reference sequence). This CDR3 comprises 17 residues.